Listed here is a single T cell receptor beta chain. The data were obtained in a study of blood T cell repertoires in COVID-19. Method: immunoSEQ multiplex PCR; TCRdb's copy keeps in-frame clones and lacks some. The sample holds nearly 70,000 clones, about 91% seen once. Germline values: CDR1 MNHEY, CDR2 SVGAGI. The CDR3 length is 14 residues. The V gene lost 4 bases and the J gene lost 8 bases, with 15 bases spanning the gap. V and J are TRBV6-5 and TRBJ2-1; D unresolved. The sequencing sample was made of peripheral blood. The TCR was taken from a man aged 35-49 years with COVID-19, enrolled during active disease. The CDR3 bases are TGTGCCAGCAGTTCTACCGCGGCACCGGATGAGCAGTTCTTC. The encoded protein is CASSSTAAPDEQFF.